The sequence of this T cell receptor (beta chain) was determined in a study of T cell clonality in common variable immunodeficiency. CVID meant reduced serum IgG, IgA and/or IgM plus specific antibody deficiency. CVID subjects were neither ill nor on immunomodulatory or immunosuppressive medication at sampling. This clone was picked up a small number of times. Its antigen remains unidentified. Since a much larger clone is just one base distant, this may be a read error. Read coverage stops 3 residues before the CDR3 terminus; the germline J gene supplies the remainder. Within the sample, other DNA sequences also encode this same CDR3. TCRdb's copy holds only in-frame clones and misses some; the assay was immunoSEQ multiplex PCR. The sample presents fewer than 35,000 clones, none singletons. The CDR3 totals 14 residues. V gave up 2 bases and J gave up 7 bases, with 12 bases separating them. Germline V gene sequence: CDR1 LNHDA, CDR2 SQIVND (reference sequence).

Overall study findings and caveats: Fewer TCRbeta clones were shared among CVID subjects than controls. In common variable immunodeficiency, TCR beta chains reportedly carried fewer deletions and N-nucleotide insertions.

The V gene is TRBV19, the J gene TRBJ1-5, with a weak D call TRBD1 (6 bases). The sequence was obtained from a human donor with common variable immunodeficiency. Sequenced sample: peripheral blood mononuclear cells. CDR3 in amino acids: CASSINRVGQPQHF. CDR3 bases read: TGTGCCAGTAGTATAAACAGGGTGGGGCAGCCC.